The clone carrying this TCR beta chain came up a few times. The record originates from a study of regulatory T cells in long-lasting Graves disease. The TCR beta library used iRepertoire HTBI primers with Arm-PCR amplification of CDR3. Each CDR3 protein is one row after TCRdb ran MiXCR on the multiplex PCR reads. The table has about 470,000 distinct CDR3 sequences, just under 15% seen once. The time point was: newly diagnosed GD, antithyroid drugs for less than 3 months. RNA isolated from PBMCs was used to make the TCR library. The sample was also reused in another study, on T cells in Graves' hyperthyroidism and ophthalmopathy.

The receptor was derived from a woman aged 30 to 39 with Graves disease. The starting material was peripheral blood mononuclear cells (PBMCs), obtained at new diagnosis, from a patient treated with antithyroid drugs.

CDR3 amino acids: CASSTWTGGNTGELFF. As DNA, the CDR3 is TGTGCCAGCAGCACCTGGACAGGGGGCAACACCGGGGAGCTGTTTTTT. The rearrangement uses TRBV13 and TRBJ2-2, with TRBD1 matching 11 bases. The CDR3 covers 16 residues. Germline V lookup: CDR1 PRHDT, CDR2 FYEKMQ (reference sequence). The trim removed 5 bases at V and 2 bases at J, leaving 4 bases unmatched.